These 18 T cell receptor beta chains came from one sample sequenced in a study of T cell repertoires in cytomegalovirus infection. Their antigens remain unidentified. TCRdb ran MiXCR on the reads and lists one entry per CDR3 protein. This repertoire shows hundreds of thousands of distinct CDR3 sequences, about 29% found once; its top ten account for 15% to 25%. The sample was cultured PBMCs, taken from culture after CMV antigen stimulation. Receptor source: a human donor in good health (CMV status not recorded). Some clones in this sample may be carry-over from other donors' samples.

This clonotype was observed a handful of times. V gene TRBV7-6 combines with J gene TRBJ1-3, with D unresolved. CDR1 is SGHVS and CDR2 is FNYEAQ in the germline V gene. V dropped 5 bases and J dropped 7 bases, with 12 bases sitting between them. This CDR3 is built from 13 residues. The CDR3 reads CASSPTQRNTIYF. CDR3 DNA sequence: TGTGCCAGCAGCCCGACCCAGAGGAACACCATATATTTT.

The V call is TRBV4-2, the J call TRBJ2-5; the match to TRBD1 covers 9 bases. V was pared by 0 bases and J by 5 bases, with 7 bases of the junction left unmatched. Germline loops: CDR1 LGHNA, CDR2 YNFKEQ. This CDR3 comprises 16 residues. CDR3 coding DNA: TGTGCCAGCAGCCAAGAAGTAACAGGGGGCTCCGAGACCCAGTACTTC. Translated, it gives CASSQEVTGGSETQYF.

The V and J genes are TRBV7-4 and TRBJ2-7; TRBD2 agrees at 10 bases. The CDR3 loop spans 14 amino acids. CDR1 is SGHVT, CDR2 SQSDAQ, per germline. J was trimmed by 6 bases and V by 5 bases; bases with no gene match: 7. In DNA form, the CDR3 reads TGTGCCAGCAGCCCCCTAGCGGGAGTTTCCGAGCAGTACTTC. This codes for CASSPLAGVSEQYF.

The rearrangement joins TRBV29-1 to TRBJ2-3; D gene uncertain. V was clipped by 5 bases and J by 2 bases, with 11 bases between them. CDR1 and CDR2 (germline): SQVTM, ANQGSEA. CDR3 size: 13 residues. The CDR3 nucleotides are TGCAGCGTTCCTCAGGAGACCACAGATACGCAGTATTTT. Translation gives CSVPQETTDTQYF.

This sequence joins TRBV18 and TRBJ2-5; D is ambiguous. This CDR3 comprises 13 residues. The germline V gene has CDR1 KGHSH and CDR2 LQKENI. With 1 base removed from V and 4 bases from J, the gap between germline ends came to 7 bases. Here the CDR3 DNA reads TGTGCCAGCTCACCACTTATAAGAGAGACCCAGTACTTC. Residues: CASSPLIRETQYF.

This clonotype has more than one count but fewer than ten. V is TRBV12-3 or TRBV12-4 and J is TRBJ1-1; D is unclear. V dropped 3 bases and J dropped 4 bases, with 9 bases sitting between them. CDR3 length: 13 amino acids. Written as DNA, the CDR3 is TGTGCCAGCAGTTTTGGTCGGGCCACTGAAGCTTTCTTT. Residues: CASSFGRATEAFF.

The J gene is TRBJ1-1, the V gene TRBV27; the D is unclear. V was clipped by 0 bases and J by 5 bases, with 10 bases between them. This CDR3 spans 14 amino acids. Germline V gene lookup returns CDR1 MNHEY and CDR2 SMNVEV (reference sequence). CDR3 coding DNA: TGTGCCAGCAGTTTATCCGATACCCGGACTGAAGCTTTCTTT. This sequence encodes CASSLSDTRTEAFF.

This clonotype has a handful of counts. Here the CDR3 DNA reads TGTGCCAGCAGTCAACCGGGACATAACTATGGCTACACCTTC. Translated, it gives CASSQPGHNYGYTF. V and J are TRBV14 and TRBJ1-2; possible D gene TRBD1, 6 bases. The V end lost 6 bases, the J end lost 1 base, and 12 bases lay between the germline ends. This CDR3 is 14 amino acids long. In germline, CDR1 is SGHDN, CDR2 FVKESK.

The chain couples TRBV6-1 to TRBJ1-5; the match to TRBD1 covers 7 bases. CDR3 size: 17 residues. Germline CDR1 is MNHNS and CDR2 is SASEGT. After removal of 3 bases from V and 6 bases from J, the junction contained 14 bases not matched to a gene. The CDR3 here is CASSEAWRQGLGQPQHF. The DNA for the CDR3 is TGTGCCAGCAGTGAGGCTTGGAGACAGGGTCTCGGTCAGCCCCAGCATTTT.

This clonotype was observed at least ten times. The J gene is TRBJ1-1, the V gene TRBV7-8; D unresolved. The CDR3 consists of 15 residues. Deletions cut 5 bases from V and 0 bases from J, with 13 bases between. The germline gives CDR1 SGHVS, CDR2 FQNEAQ. The chain's CDR3 is CASSRNLRMNTEAFF. CDR3 sequence (DNA): TGTGCCAGCAGCCGAAACCTTCGCATGAACACTGAAGCTTTCTTT.

This clonotype came up a few times. J is TRBJ1-1 and V is TRBV7-9; D gene unclear. The CDR3 has 12 amino acids. Germline V gives CDR1 SEHNR, CDR2 FQNEAQ (reference sequence). Trimming pared 1 base from V and 10 bases from J, leaving 10 bases between. The CDR3 region has the DNA TGTGCCAGCAGCTTAGGGACCTCCGGAGCTTTCTTT. Its translation is CASSLGTSGAFF.

The rearrangement links TRBV27 to TRBJ1-1; 7 bases are a match to TRBD1. The CDR3 totals 13 residues. Germline CDR1 reads MNHEY; CDR2 reads SMNVEV (reference sequence). V lost 6 bases, J lost 5 bases, and 6 bases stayed unmatched. CDR3 DNA sequence: TGTGCCAGCAGCGATAGGGGGCGAACTGAAGCTTTCTTT. Translation gives CASSDRGRTEAFF.

The gene calls are TRBV15 and TRBJ1-1; D perhaps matches TRBD1 (5 bases). This CDR3 comprises 15 residues. CDR1 and CDR2 from the germline V gene are LNHNV and YYDKDF (reference sequence). V lost 1 base to trimming and J lost 1 base, with 10 bases between them. CDR3 in DNA: TGTGCCACCAGCAGAGTTGATACAGGGAACACTGAAGCTTTCTTT. Protein product: CATSRVDTGNTEAFF.

The chain is built from TRBV4-1 and TRBJ2-3; 9 bases are a match to TRBD2. This CDR3 has 18 amino acids. Losses at the gene ends were 2 bases for V and 0 bases for J; bases not matched to a gene: 9. Germline CDR1 reads MGHRA; CDR2 reads YSYEKL. Here the CDR3 reads CASSQRREGGPSTDTQYF. The CDR3 DNA reads TGCGCCAGCAGCCAACGGCGGGAGGGGGGGCCTAGCACAGATACGCAGTATTTT.

V usage is TRBV12-3 or TRBV12-4 and J usage is TRBJ2-7; D is ambiguous. The CDR3 length is 11 residues. V was pared by 3 bases and J by 7 bases, with 7 bases between. The CDR3 loop is CASSFVEEQYF. CDR3 in DNA: TGTGCCAGCAGTTTCGTGGAGGAGCAGTACTTC.

This chain's CDR3 is CASSLGREVGAYEQYF. CDR3 sequence (DNA): TGTGCCAGCAGCTTGGGACGGGAGGTGGGGGCCTACGAGCAGTACTTC. The chain joins TRBV7-2 to TRBJ2-7; TRBD2 matches 7 bases. The germline V gene has CDR1 SGHTA and CDR2 FQGNSA. Trimming cost V 3 bases and J 2 bases; bases outside gene matches: 10. The CDR3 is made up of 16 amino acids.

The chain is built from TRBV19 and TRBJ1-5; D is ambiguous. The CDR3 loop spans 15 amino acids. V dropped 5 bases and J dropped 5 bases, with 16 bases sitting between them. CDR1 and CDR2 from the germline V gene are LNHDA and SQIVND (reference sequence). CDR3 residues: CASSLREQRDQPQHF. The CDR3 region has the DNA TGTGCCAGTAGTCTCCGGGAGCAGAGGGATCAGCCCCAGCATTTT.

V gene TRBV6-5 combines with J gene TRBJ1-2; D is undetermined. The CDR3 consists of 13 residues. V gave up 5 bases and J gave up 6 bases, with 13 bases separating them. CDR1 and CDR2 (germline): MNHEY, SVGAGI. Here the CDR3 DNA reads TGTGCCAGCAGTCTAAACACCCGGGATGGCTACACCTTC. This sequence encodes CASSLNTRDGYTF.